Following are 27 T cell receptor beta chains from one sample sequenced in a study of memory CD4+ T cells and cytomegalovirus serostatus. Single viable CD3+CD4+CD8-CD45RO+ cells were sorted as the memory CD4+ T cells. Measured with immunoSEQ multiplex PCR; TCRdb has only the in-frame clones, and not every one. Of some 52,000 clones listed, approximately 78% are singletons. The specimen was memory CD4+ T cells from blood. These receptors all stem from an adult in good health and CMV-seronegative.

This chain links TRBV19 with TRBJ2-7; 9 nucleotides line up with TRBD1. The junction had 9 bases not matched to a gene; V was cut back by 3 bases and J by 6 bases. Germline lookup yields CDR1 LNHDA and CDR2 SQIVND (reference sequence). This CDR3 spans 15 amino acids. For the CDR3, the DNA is TGTGCCAGTAGTATCACAGGGGGCCTGGGGATCGAGCAGTACTTC. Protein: CASSITGGLGIEQYF. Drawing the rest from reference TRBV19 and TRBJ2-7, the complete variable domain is DGGITQSPKYLFRKEGQNVTLSCEQNLNHDAMYWYRQDPGQGLRLIYYSQIVNDFQKGDIAEGYSVSREKKESFPLTVTSAQKNPTAFYLCASSITGGLGIEQYFGPGTRLTVT.

The CDR3 coding sequence is TGTGCCAGCTCCGTAATCTTGACAGGGAAAGAGACCCAGTACTTC. Protein product: CASSVILTGKETQYF. This chain uses TRBV18 with TRBJ2-5, with 7 bases that match TRBD1. V lost 6 bases to trimming and J lost 3 bases; unmatched junction nucleotides: 10. Germline V gene data show CDR1 as KGHSH and CDR2 as LQKENI. The length of the CDR3 is 15 residues.

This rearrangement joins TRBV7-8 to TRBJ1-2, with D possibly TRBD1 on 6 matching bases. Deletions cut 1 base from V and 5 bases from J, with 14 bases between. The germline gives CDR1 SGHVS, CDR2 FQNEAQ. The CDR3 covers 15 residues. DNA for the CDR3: TGTGCCAGCAGCTTAGAATGGGGGGCCAGGTATGGCTACACCTTC. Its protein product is CASSLEWGARYGYTF.

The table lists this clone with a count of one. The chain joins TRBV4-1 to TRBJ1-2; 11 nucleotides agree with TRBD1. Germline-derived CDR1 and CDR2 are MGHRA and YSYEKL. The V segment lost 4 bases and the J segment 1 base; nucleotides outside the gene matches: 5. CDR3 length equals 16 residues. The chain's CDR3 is CASSPGTGGFNYGYTF. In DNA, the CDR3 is TGCGCCAGCAGCCCCGGGACAGGGGGTTTTAACTATGGCTACACCTTC.

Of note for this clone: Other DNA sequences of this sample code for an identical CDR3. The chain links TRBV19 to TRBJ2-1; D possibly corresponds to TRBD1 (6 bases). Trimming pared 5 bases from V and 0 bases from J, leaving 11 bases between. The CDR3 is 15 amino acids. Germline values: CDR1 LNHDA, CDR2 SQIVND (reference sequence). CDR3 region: CASSPDRSSYNEQFF. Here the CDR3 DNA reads TGTGCCAGTAGTCCCGACAGGAGCTCCTACAATGAGCAGTTCTTC.

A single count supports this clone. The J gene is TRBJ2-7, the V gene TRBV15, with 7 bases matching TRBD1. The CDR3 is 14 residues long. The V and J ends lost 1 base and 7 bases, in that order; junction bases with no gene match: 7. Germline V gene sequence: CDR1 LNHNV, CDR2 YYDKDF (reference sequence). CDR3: CATSRGGTAGEQYF. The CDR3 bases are TGTGCCACCAGCAGAGGAGGGACAGCCGGGGAGCAGTACTTC.

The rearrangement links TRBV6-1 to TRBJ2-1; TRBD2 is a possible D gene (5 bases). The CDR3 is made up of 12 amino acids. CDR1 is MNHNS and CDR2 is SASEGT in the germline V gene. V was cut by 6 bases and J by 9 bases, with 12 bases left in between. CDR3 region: CASRGELTEQFF. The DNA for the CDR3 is TGTGCCAGCAGGGGAGAACTAACTGAGCAGTTCTTC.

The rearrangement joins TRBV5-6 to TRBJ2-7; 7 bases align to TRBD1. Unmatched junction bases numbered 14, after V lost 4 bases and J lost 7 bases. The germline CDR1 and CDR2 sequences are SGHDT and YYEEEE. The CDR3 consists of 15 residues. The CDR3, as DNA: TGTGCCAGCAGCCAGATATGGGACAGATCTACGGAGCAGTACTTC. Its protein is CASSQIWDRSTEQYF.

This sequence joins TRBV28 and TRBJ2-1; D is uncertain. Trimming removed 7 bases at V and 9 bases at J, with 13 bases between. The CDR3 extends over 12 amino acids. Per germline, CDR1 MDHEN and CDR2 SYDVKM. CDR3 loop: CASTSLSTEQFF. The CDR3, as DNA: TGTGCCAGCACCTCTCTTAGTACTGAGCAGTTCTTC.

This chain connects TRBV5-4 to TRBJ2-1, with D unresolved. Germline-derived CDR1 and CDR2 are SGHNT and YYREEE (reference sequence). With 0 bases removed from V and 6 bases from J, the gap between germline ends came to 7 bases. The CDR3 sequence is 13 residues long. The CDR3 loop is CASSLVLGNEQFF. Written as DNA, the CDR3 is TGTGCCAGCAGCTTGGTATTGGGCAATGAGCAGTTCTTC.

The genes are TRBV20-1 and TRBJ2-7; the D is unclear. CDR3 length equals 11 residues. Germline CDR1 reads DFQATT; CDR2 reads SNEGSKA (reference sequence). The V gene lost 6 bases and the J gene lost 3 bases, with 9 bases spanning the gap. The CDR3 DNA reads TGCAGTGCAGGAGCAGGCTACGAGCAGTACTTC. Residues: CSAGAGYEQYF.

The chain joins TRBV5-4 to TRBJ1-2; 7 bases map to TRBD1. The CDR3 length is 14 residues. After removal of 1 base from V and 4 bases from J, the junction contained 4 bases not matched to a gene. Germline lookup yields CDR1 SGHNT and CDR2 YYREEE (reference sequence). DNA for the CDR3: TGTGCCAGCAGCTTGATTGGACAGGCCTATGGCTACACCTTC. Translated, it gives CASSLIGQAYGYTF.

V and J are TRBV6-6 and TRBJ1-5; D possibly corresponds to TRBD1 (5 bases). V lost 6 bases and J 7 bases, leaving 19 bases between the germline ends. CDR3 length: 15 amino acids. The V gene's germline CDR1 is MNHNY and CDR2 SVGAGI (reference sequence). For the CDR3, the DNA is TGTGCCAGCAGATACGGACACTCGGGCGGGCAGCCCCAGCATTTT. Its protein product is CASRYGHSGGQPQHF.

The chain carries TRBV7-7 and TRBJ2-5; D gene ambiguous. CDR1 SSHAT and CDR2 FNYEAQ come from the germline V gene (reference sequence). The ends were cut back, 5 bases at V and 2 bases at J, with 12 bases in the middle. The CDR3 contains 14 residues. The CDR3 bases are TGTGCCAGCAGCCCCGAACTGAGTCAAGAGACCCAGTACTTC. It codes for CASSPELSQETQYF. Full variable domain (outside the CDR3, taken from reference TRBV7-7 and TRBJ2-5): GAGVSQSPRYKVTKRGQDVTLRCDPISSHATLYWYQQALGQGPEFLTYFNYEAQPDKSGLPSDRFSAERPEGSISTLTIQRTEQRDSAMYRCASSPELSQETQYFGPGTRLLVL.

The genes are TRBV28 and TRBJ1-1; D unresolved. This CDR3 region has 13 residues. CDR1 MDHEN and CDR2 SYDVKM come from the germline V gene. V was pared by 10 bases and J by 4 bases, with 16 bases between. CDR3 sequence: CATLSSPTTEAFF. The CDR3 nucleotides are TGTGCCACGCTGTCTAGCCCCACCACTGAAGCTTTCTTT. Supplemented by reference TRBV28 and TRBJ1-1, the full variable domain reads DVKVTQSSRYLVKRTGEKVFLECVQDMDHENMFWYRQDPGLGLRLIYFSYDVKMKEKGDIPEGYSVSREKKERFSLILESASTNQTSMYLCATLSSPTTEAFFGQGTRLTVV.

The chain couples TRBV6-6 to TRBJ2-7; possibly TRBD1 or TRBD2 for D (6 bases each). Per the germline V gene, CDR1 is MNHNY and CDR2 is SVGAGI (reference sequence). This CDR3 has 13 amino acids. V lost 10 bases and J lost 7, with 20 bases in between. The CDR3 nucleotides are TGTGCCATCCAACAGGGTCTGGCGGGGGAGCAGTACTTC. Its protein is CAIQQGLAGEQYF.

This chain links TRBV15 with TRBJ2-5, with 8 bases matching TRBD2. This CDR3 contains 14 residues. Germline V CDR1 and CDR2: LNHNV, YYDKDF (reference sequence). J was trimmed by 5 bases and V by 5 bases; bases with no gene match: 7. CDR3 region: CATSPGGAMETQYF. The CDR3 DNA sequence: TGTGCCACCAGCCCGGGGGGGGCCATGGAGACCCAGTACTTC.

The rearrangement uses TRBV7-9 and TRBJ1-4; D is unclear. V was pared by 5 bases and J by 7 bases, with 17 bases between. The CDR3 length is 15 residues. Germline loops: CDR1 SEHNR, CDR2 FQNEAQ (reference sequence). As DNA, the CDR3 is TGTGCCAGCAGCAACAACAGAGTTTGGGGTGAAAAACTGTTTTTT. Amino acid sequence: CASSNNRVWGEKLFF.

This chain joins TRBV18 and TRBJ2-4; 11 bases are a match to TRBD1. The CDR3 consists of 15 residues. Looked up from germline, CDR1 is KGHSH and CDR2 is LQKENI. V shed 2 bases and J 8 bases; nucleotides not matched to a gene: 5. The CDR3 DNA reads TGTGCCAGCTCACCAGGACAGGGGGCCTTATACATTCAGTACTTC. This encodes CASSPGQGALYIQYF.

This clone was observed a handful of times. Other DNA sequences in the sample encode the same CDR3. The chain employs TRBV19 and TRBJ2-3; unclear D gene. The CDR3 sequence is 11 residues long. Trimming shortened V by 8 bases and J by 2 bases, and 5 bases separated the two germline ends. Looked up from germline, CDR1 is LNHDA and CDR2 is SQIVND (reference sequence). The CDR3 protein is CASGFTDTQYF. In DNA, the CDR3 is TGTGCCAGTGGGTTCACAGATACGCAGTATTTT.

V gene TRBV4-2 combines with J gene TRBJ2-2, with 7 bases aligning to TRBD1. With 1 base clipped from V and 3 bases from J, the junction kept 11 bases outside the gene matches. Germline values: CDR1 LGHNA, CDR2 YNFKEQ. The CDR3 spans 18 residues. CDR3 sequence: CASSQVRVTGRDTGELFF. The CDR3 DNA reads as TGTGCCAGCAGCCAAGTTCGGGTGACAGGGCGCGACACCGGGGAGCTGTTTTTT.

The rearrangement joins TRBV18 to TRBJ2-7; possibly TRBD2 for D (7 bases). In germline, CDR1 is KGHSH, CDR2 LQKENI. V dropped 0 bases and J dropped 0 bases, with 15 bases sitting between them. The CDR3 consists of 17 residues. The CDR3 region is CASSPPFGGQSSYEQYF. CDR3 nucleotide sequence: TGTGCCAGCTCACCACCGTTCGGGGGGCAGAGCTCCTACGAGCAGTACTTC.

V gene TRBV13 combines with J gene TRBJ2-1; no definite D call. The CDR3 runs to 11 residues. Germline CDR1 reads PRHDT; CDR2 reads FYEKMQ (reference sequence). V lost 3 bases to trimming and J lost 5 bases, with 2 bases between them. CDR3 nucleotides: TGTGCCAGCAGCTTGCACAATGAGCAGTTCTTC. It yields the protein CASSLHNEQFF.

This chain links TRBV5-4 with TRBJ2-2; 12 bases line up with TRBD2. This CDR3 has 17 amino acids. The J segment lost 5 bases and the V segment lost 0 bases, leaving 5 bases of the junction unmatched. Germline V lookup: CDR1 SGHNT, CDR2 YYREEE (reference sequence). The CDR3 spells CASSLASSGGVTGELFF. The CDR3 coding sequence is TGTGCCAGCAGCTTGGCGTCTAGCGGGGGGGTGACCGGGGAGCTGTTTTTT.

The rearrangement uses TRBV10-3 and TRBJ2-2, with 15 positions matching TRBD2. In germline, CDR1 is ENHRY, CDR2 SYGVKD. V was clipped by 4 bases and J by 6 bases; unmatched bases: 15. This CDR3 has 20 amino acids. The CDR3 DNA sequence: TGTGCCATCAGTGGGCTTTCCCGGACTAGCGGGGGGGCCTCGGCCGGGGAGCTGTTTTTT. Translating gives CAISGLSRTSGGASAGELFF.

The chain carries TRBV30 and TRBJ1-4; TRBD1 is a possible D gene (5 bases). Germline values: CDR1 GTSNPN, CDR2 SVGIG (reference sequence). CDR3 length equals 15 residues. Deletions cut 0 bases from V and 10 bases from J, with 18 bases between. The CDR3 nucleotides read TGTGCCTGGAGTGTACAGGCAAATGTAGTAGGAAAACTGTTTTTT. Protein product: CAWSVQANVVGKLFF.

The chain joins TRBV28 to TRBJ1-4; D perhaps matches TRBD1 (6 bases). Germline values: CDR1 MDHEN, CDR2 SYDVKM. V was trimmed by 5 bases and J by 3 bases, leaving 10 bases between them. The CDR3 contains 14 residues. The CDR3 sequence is CASSKQGPNEKLFF. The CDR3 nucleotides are TGTGCCAGCAGTAAACAGGGACCTAATGAAAAACTGTTTTTT.